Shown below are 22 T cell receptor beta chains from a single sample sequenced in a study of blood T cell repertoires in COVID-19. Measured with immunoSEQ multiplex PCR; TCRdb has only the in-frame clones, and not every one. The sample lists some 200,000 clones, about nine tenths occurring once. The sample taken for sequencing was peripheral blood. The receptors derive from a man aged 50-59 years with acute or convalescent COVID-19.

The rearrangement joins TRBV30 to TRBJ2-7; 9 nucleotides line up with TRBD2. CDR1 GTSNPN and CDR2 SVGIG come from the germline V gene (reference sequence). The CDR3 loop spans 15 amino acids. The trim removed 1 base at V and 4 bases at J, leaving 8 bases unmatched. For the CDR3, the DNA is TGTGCCTGGAGTGCAGGGGTAGCGGGAGTTTACGAGCAGTACTTC. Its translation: CAWSAGVAGVYEQYF.

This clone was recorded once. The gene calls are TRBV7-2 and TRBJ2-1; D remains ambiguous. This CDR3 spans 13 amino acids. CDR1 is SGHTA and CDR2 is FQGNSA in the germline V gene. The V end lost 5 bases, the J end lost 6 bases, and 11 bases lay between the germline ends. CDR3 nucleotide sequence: TGTGCCAGCAGCCGAATTACCGGCAATGAGCAGTTCTTC. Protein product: CASSRITGNEQFF.

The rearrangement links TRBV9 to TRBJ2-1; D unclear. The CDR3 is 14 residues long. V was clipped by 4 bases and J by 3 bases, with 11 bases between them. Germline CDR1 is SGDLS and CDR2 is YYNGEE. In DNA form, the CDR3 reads TGTGCCAGCAGCAAAGACTCCGTCTACAATGAGCAGTTCTTC. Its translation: CASSKDSVYNEQFF.

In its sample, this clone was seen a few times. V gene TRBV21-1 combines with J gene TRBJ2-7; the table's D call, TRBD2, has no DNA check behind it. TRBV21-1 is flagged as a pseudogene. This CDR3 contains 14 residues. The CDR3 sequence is CASSNALLGKSQYV. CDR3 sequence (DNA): TGTGCCAGCAGCAACGCCCTTCTAGGCAAGTCCCAGTACGTC.

CDR3 in DNA: TGCGCCAGCAGTTTAGATACCGGGATGAATTTGGGCTATGGCTACACCTTC. Its translation is CASSLDTGMNLGYGYTF. The rearrangement links TRBV5-1 to TRBJ1-2; D gene ambiguous. V lost 5 bases, J lost 4 bases, and 24 bases lay in between. This CDR3 contains 17 residues. The germline gives CDR1 SGHRS, CDR2 YFSETQ.

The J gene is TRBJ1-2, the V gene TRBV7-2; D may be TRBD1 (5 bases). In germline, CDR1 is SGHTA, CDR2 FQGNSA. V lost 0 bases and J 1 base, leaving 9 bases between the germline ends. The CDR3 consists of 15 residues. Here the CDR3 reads CASSLAWGVNYGYTF. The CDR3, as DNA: TGTGCCAGCAGCTTAGCTTGGGGGGTTAACTATGGCTACACCTTC.

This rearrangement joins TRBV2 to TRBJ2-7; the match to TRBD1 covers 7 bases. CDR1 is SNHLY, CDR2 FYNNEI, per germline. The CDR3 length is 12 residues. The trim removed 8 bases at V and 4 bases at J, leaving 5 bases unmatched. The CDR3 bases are TGTGCCAGCGGGAAGGGACAGTACGAGCAGTACTTC. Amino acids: CASGKGQYEQYF.

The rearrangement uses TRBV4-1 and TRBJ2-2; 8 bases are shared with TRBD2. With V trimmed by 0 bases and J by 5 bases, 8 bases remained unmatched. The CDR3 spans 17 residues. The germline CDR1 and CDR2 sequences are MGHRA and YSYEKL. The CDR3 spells CASSQDRRAGETGELFF. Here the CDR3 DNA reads TGCGCCAGCAGCCAAGATAGGCGAGCGGGGGAAACCGGGGAGCTGTTTTTT.

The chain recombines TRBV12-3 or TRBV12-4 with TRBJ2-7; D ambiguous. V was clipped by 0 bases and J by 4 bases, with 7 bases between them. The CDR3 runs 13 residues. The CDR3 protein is CASSLAPVYEQYV. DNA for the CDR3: TGTGCCAGCAGTTTAGCCCCTGTTTACGAGCAGTACGTC.

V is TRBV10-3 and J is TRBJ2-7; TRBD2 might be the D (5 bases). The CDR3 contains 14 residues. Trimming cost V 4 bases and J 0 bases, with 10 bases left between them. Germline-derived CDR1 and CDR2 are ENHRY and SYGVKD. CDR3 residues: CAISGVGSSYEQYF. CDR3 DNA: TGTGCCATCAGTGGGGTTGGGAGCTCCTACGAGCAGTACTTC.

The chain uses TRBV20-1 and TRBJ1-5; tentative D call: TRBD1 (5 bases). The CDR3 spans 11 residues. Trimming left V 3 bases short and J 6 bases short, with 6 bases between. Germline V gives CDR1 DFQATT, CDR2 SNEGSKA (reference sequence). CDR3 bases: TGCAGTGCTAGTCAGGGTCAGCCCCAGCATTTT. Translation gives CSASQGQPQHF.

The DNA for the CDR3 is TGTGCCAGCAGCCTCCACGGACAGCGGAACACTGAAGCTTTCTTT. Its translation is CASSLHGQRNTEAFF. This chain uses TRBV14 with TRBJ1-1, with D perhaps TRBD1 (6 bases). This CDR3 spans 15 amino acids. Germline CDR1 SGHDN, CDR2 FVKESK. V was cut by 4 bases and J by 1 base, with 13 bases left in between.

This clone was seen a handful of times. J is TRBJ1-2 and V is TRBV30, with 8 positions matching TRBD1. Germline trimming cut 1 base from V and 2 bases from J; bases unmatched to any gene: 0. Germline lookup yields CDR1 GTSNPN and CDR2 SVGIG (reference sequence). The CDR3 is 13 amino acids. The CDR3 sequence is CAWSGDRNYGYTF. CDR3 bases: TGTGCCTGGAGTGGGGACAGGAACTATGGCTACACCTTC.

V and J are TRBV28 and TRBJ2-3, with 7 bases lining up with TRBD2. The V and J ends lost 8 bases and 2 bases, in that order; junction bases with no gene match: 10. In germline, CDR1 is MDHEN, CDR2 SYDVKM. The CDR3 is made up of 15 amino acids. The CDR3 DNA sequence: TGTGCCAGCCGCGGTGGAGCGGGGCACACAGATACGCAGTATTTT. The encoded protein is CASRGGAGHTDTQYF.

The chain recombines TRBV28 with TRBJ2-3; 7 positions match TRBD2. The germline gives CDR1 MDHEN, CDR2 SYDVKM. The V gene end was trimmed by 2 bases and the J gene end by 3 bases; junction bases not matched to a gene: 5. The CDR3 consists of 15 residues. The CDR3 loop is CASSLEGGRTDTQYF. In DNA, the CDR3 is TGTGCCAGCAGTTTAGAGGGCGGGAGAACAGATACGCAGTATTTT.

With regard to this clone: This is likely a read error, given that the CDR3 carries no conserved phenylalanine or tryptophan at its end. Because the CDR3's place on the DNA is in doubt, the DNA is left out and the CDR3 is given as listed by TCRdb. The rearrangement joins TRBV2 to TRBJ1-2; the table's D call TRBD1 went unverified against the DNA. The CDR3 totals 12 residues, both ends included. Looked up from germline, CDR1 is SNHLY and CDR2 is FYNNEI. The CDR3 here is CASSESQGAPTA.

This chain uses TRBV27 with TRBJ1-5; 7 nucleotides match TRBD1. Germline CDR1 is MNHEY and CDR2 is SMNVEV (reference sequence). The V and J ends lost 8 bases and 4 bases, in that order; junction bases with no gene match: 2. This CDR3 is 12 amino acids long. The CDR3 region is CASQGQNQPQHF. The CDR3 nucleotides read TGTGCCAGCCAGGGACAGAATCAGCCCCAGCATTTT.

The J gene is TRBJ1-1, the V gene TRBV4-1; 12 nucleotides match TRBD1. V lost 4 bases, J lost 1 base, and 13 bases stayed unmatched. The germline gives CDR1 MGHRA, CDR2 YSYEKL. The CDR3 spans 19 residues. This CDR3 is CASSLKGDRGRGPNTEAFF. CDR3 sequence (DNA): TGCGCCAGCAGCCTTAAAGGGGACAGGGGGCGAGGTCCGAACACTGAAGCTTTCTTT.

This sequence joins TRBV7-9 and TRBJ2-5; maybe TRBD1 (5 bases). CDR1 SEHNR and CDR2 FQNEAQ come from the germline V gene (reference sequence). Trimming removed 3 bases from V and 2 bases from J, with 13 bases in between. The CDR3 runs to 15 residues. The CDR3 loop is CASSFSNRGQETQYF. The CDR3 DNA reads TGTGCCAGCAGCTTTAGTAATAGGGGACAAGAGACCCAGTACTTC.

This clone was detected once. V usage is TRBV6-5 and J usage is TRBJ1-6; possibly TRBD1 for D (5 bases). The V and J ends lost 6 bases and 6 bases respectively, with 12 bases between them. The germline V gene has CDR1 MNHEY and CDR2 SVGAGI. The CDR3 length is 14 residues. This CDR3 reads CASSGGARNSPLHF. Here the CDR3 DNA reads TGTGCCAGCAGCGGGGGAGCTCGTAATTCACCCCTCCACTTT.

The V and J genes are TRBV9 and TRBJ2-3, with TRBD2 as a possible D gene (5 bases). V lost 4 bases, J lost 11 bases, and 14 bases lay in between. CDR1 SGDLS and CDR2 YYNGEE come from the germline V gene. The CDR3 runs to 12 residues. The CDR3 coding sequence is TGTGCCAGCAGCCGGACGCCCGGGAAGCAGTATTTT. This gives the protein CASSRTPGKQYF.

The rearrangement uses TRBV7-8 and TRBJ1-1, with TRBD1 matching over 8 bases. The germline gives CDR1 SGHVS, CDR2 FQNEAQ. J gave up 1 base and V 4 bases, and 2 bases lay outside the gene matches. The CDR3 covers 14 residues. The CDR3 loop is CASSSDRENTEAFF. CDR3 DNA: TGTGCCAGCAGCTCGGACAGGGAGAACACTGAAGCTTTCTTT.